What follows is one TCR beta chain and its context. Germline V lookup: CDR1 SNHLY, CDR2 FYNNEI. The CDR3 extends over 16 amino acids. J gave up 0 bases and V 7 bases, and 6 bases lay outside the gene matches. In the original analysis: Nucleated cell counts were estimated from reference gene primer amplification. Profiling relied on immunoSEQ multiplex PCR, and the TCRdb table lists in-frame clones only, not all of them. V, J and clone size derive from that table, while D and trimming were established from the DNA sequence. The sample shows about 84,000 clones, approximately 86% of them seen only once. This sample stems from a study of blood T cell repertoires in COVID-19. Study overall: Specimens from acute and convalescent COVID-19 originated in the United States, Italy and Spain. Nucleic acid was either cDNA or gDNA, and it came from T cells, B-cell-depleted T cells, or PBMCs.

Specimen: peripheral blood. This sequence joins TRBV2 and TRBJ2-1, with TRBD2 matching over 10 bases. The sequence was collected from a man older than 75 with active or convalescent COVID-19. The CDR3 region is CASIQAGGRSYNEQFF. Written as DNA, the CDR3 is TGTGCCAGCATTCAAGCGGGAGGGCGCTCCTACAATGAGCAGTTCTTC.